This TCR beta chain was recovered during a study of control samples from healthy donors and cancer patients. Trimming took off 5 bases at V and 2 bases at J, with 10 bases between the two ends. CDR3 length equals 14 residues. CDR1 is SEHNR and CDR2 is FQNEAQ in the germline V gene (reference sequence). Produced via immunoSEQ multiplex PCR; TCRdb's table is partial and in-frame only. The sample carries over 100,000 clones, roughly 90% recorded once. The rearrangement uses TRBV7-9 and TRBJ2-1; tentatively, D is TRBD2 (6 bases). The origin of this receptor is a woman aged 45-65 years in good health. The sequenced material came from blood. The CDR3 loop reads CASSQLATYNEQFF. The CDR3, as DNA: TGTGCCAGCAGCCAACTAGCAACCTACAATGAGCAGTTCTTC.